A selection of T cell receptor beta chains follows, all from one sample in a study of blood T cells in healthy people across ages. From the 5' RACE reads, TCRdb called clonotypes with MiXCR, one entry per CDR3 protein. The sample comprises some 900,000 distinct CDR3 sequences, under 50% of which are singletons, and around an eighth rests with the top ten. Input material: blood. The source of these receptors is a man aged 30 to 45 in good health. Both conserved end residues are part of each CDR3. A D gene is named only where the DNA matches it firmly. A clone size is listed for some rows: how often the clone was seen (once, few, many), or a class if it is expanded.

J gene	V gene	clone size	D gene	CDR3 DNA	CDR3 protein
TRBJ2-1	TRBV20-1	many	NA	TGCAGTGCCGGCCCCCAAGTAGGGGCTTACAATGAGCAGTTCTTC	CSAGPQVGAYNEQFF
TRBJ2-2	TRBV5-5	NA	NA	TGTGCCAGCAGCGGGCCGGACGATCAGAACACCGGGGAGCTGTTTTTT	CASSGPDDQNTGELFF
TRBJ2-2	TRBV30	once	NA	TGTGCCTGGAGAGGACCAGGGGCTGGGGAGCTGTTTTTT	CAWRGPGAGELFF
TRBJ2-5	TRBV5-1	NA	NA	TGCGCCAGCAGCTTGGGCCCGACAAACCAAGAGACCCAGTACTTC	CASSLGPTNQETQYF
TRBJ1-2	TRBV29-1	NA	TRBD1	TGCAGCGTTTATCGACAGGGGGCTCTTGGCTACACCTTC	CSVYRQGALGYTF
TRBJ2-3	TRBV7-2	many	TRBD2	TGTGCCAGCAGTTTGATTAGCGGGGGGGGAAGCACAGATACGCAGTATTTT	CASSLISGGGSTDTQYF
TRBJ1-2	TRBV4-1	NA	NA	TGCGCCAGCAGGCCCGGGGAGTGGACAGTCTATGGCTACACCTTC	CASRPGEWTVYGYTF
TRBJ2-3	TRBV7-2	once	TRBD2	TGTGCCAGCGAGCGGGGGCGTAGCACAGATACGCAGTATTTT	CASERGRSTDTQYF
TRBJ2-7	TRBV28	few	NA	TGTGCCAGCAGTCCCCCCAGAGGGGGTCTATACGAGCAGTACTTC	CASSPPRGGLYEQYF
TRBJ2-2	TRBV5-1	NA	NA	TGCGCCAGCAGCTTGGCCCCCATGTTTGGCACCGGGGAGCTGTTTTTT	CASSLAPMFGTGELFF
TRBJ1-4	TRBV20-1	NA	TRBD1	TGCAGTGCTAGACTCGGGACAGGGGCTGGTGAAAAACTGTTTTTT	CSARLGTGAGEKLFF
TRBJ2-7	TRBV20-1	few	TRBD2	TGCAGTGCTAGACCCGGGGGGACCTACGAGCAGTACTTC	CSARPGGTYEQYF
TRBJ2-7	TRBV29-1	few	TRBD1	TGCAGCGTTCGATCTAGGACAGGTCCCTCCTACGAGCAGTACTTC	CSVRSRTGPSYEQYF
TRBJ1-5	TRBV28	many	NA	TGTGCCAGCAGGTTCAGGGGAGGTTCAAATCAGCCCCAGCATTTT	CASRFRGGSNQPQHF
TRBJ1-2	TRBV4-1	NA	NA	TGCGCCAGCAGCAACCCCGACCGGGGTCTTATCTATGGCTACACCTTC	CASSNPDRGLIYGYTF
TRBJ2-7	TRBV6-1	NA	NA	TGTGCCAGCAGTGAGTTGGAAGGGACCGAGCAGTACTTC	CASSELEGTEQYF
TRBJ2-7	TRBV25-1	once	NA	TGTGCCAGCAGTGATCCTACAAGCACCTACGAGCAGTACTTC	CASSDPTSTYEQYF
TRBJ2-4	TRBV12-3/TRBV12-4	NA	TRBD2	TGTGCCAGCAGTTCGTATGCTAGCGGGGGGGGGAAAAACATTCAGTACTTC	CASSSYASGGGKNIQYF
TRBJ1-1	TRBV20-1	NA	NA	TGCAGTGCTAGACTTACCACTGAAGCTTTCTTT	CSARLTTEAFF
TRBJ2-7	TRBV18	few	NA	TGTGCCAGCTCACCGAGGGCGGGCTCTAGCTCCTACGAGCAGTACTTC	CASSPRAGSSSYEQYF
TRBJ2-7	TRBV7-2	few	NA	TGTGCCAGCTCTCCCCTGGACGGAAACTCCTACGAGCAGTACTTC	CASSPLDGNSYEQYF
TRBJ2-7	TRBV11-1	few	NA	TGTGCCAGCAAAAAACGGGCTCACCGTCCCTACGAGCAGTACTTC	CASKKRAHRPYEQYF
TRBJ2-1	TRBV6-2/TRBV6-3	few	NA	TGTGCCAGCAGTACTCACCAAGCAGGGGCCAATGAGCAGTTCTTC	CASSTHQAGANEQFF
TRBJ2-7	TRBV7-9	few	TRBD1	TGTGCCAGCAGCCAACTTGGCAGGGGGCGCTACGAGCAGTACTTC	CASSQLGRGRYEQYF
TRBJ2-4	TRBV6-2/TRBV6-3	many	NA	TGTGCCAGCGGGGTAGCCAAAAACATTCAGTACTTC	CASGVAKNIQYF
TRBJ1-2	TRBV4-2	many	NA	TGTGCCAGCAGCCAAGATAAGTACTATGGCTACACCTTC	CASSQDKYYGYTF